The clone carrying this TCR beta chain occurred a few times. As yet, its antigen is unknown. Other DNA sequences in this specimen translate into the identical CDR3. The CDR3 spans 14 residues. Deletions cut 5 bases from V and 8 bases from J, with 13 bases between. Germline values: CDR1 KGHSH, CDR2 LQKENI. Sorting of CD4+ naive, central memory, regulatory and stem cell-like memory cells was performed via CD45RO/CCR7/CD25/CD127/CD95/CD27. This entry is derived from a study of beta chain features in type 1 diabetes. TCRB transcripts that were expressed got sequenced, as all of the isolated RNA had been reverse transcribed. TCRdb's table, derived via immunoSEQ multiplex PCR, lists solely in-frame clones and lacks some. The table has about 700,000 clones, roughly 13% seen once. Overall study findings and caveats: For TCRB rearrangement, an influence of HLA type remained unresolved here. Type 1 diabetes patients showed a moderate but significant shortening of TCRB CDR3s in all four CD4+ subsets. An over-representation of cells with high TCR expression could result from cDNA sequencing.

The rearrangement links TRBV18 to TRBJ1-6, with a tentative D call TRBD1 (6 bases). Input material: naive CD4+ T cells from blood. This sequence was found in a man in his late teens or twenties with type 1 diabetes. Written as DNA, the CDR3 is TGTGCCAGCTCATCGGGACCAGGGGATTCACCCCTCCACTTT. Its protein is CASSSGPGDSPLHF. Using reference TRBV18 and TRBJ1-6 for the parts outside the CDR3, the full variable domain is NAGVMQNPRHLVRRRGQEARLRCSPMKGHSHVYWYRQLPEEGLKFMVYLQKENIIDESGMPKERFSAEFPKEGPSILRIQQVVRGDSAAYFCASSSGPGDSPLHFGNGTRLTVT.